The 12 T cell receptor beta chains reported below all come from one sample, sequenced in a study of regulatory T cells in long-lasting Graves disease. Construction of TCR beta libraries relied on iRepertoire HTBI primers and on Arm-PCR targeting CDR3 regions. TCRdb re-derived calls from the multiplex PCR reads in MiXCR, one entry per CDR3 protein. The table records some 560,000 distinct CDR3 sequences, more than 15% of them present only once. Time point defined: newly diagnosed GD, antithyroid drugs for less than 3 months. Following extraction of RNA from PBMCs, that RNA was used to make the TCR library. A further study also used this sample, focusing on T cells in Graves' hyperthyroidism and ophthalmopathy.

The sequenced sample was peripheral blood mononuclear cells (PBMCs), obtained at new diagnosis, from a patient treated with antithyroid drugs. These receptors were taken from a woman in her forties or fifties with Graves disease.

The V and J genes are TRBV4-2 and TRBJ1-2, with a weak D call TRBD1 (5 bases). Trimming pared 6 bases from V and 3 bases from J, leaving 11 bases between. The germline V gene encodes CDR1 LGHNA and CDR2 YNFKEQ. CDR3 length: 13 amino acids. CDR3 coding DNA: TGTGCCAGCAGATCGACAGAAGACTATGGCTACACCTTC. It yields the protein CASRSTEDYGYTF.

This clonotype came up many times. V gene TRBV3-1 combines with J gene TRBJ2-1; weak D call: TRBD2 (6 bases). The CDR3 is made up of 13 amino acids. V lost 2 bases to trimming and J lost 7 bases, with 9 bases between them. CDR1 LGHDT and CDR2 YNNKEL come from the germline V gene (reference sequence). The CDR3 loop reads CASSQWAGNEQFF. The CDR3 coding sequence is TGTGCCAGCAGCCAATGGGCGGGGAATGAGCAGTTCTTC.

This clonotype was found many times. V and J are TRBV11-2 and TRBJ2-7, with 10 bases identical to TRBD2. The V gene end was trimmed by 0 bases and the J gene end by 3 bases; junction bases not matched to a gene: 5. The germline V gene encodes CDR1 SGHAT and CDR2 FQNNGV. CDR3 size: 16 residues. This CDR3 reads CASSLEPSGGLYEQYF. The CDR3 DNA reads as TGTGCCAGCAGCTTAGAGCCTAGCGGGGGACTCTACGAGCAGTACTTC.

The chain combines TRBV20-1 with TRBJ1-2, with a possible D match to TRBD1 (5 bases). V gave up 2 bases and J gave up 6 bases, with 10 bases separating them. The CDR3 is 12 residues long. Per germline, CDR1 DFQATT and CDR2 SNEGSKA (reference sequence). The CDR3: CSARQGVDGYTF. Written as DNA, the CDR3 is TGCAGTGCTAGACAGGGTGTAGATGGCTACACCTTC.

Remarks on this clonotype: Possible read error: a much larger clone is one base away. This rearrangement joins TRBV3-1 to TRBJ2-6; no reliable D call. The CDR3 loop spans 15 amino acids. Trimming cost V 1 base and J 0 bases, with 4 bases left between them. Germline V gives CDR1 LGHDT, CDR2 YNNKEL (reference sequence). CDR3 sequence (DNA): TGTGCCAGCAGCCAAGGGGGCTCTGGGGCCAACGTCCTGACTTTC. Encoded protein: CASSQGGSGANVLTF. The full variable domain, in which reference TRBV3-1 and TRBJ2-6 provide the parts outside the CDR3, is DTAVSQTPKYLVTQMGNDKSIKCEQNLGHDTMYWYKQDSKKFLKIMFSYNNKELIINETVPNRFSPKSPDKAHLNLHINSLELGDSAVYFCASSQGGSGANVLTFGAGSRLTVL.

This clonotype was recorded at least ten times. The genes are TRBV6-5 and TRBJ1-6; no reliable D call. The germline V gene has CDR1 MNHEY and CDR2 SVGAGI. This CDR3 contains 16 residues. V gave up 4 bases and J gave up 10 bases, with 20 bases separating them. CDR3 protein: CASSSRTQAGESPLHF. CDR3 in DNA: TGTGCCAGCAGTTCTCGGACCCAGGCTGGGGAATCACCCCTCCACTTT.

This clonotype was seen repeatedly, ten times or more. The CDR3: CASSRDRATEAFF. The CDR3 nucleotides read TGTGCCAGCAGTCGGGACAGGGCGACTGAAGCTTTCTTT. The chain uses TRBV12-3 or TRBV12-4 and TRBJ1-1; 9 nucleotides line up with TRBD1. V shed 5 bases, J shed 5 bases, and the junction held 3 bases outside the gene matches. This CDR3 region has 13 residues.

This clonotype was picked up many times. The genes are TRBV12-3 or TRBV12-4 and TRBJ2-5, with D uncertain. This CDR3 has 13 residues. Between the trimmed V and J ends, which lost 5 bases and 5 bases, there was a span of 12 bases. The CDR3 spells CASSPLGRETQYF. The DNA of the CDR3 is TGTGCCAGCAGTCCCCTTGGTCGGGAGACCCAGTACTTC.

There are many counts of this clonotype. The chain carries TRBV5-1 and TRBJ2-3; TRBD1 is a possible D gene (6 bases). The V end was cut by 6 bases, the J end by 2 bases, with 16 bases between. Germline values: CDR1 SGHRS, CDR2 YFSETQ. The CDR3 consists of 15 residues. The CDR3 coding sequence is TGCGCCAGCACGACTTCCGGGACATTCACAGATACGCAGTATTTT. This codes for CASTTSGTFTDTQYF. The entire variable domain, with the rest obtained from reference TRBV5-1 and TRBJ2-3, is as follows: KAGVTQTPRYLIKTRGQQVTLSCSPISGHRSVSWYQQTPGQGLQFLFEYFSETQRNKGNFPGRFSGRQFSNSRSEMNVSTLELGDSALYLCASTTSGTFTDTQYFGPGTRLTVL.

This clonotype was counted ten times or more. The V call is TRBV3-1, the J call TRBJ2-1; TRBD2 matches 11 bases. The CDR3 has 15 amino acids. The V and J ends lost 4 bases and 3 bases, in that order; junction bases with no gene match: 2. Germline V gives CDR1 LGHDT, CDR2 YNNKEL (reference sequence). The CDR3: CASSLGLADYNEQFF. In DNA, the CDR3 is TGTGCCAGCAGCCTGGGACTAGCGGACTACAATGAGCAGTTCTTC.

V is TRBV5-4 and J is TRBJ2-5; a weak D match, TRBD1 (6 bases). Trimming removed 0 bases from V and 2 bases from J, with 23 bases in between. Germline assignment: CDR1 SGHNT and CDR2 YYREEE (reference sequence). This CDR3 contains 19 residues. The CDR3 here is CASSLVVSSTPQGQETQYF. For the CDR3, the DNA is TGTGCCAGCAGCTTGGTGGTCTCTTCTACCCCGCAGGGGCAAGAGACCCAGTACTTC.

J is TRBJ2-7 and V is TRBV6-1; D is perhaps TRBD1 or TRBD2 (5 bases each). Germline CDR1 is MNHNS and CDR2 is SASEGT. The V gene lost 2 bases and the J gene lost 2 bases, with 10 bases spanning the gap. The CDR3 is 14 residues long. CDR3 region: CASSEPGRAYEQYF. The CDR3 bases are TGTGCCAGCAGTGAACCGGGACGTGCCTACGAGCAGTACTTC.